These 23 T cell receptor beta chains were all obtained from the same sample, sequenced in a study of CD8 T cells in Susac syndrome. Random-hexamer reverse transcription was applied to about 0.5 to 1 ug RNA. TCRdb re-analysed the immunoSEQ multiplex PCR reads in MiXCR, keeping a single row per CDR3 protein. Found here are about 120,000 distinct CDR3 sequences, about 93% of them singletons; the top ten hold over 0.2%. Sequencing was done on a sample of CD8+ T cells from PBMCs. The receptors here all came from a human donor with Susac syndrome.

In this sample, this clonotype turned up once. V usage is TRBV20-1 and J usage is TRBJ2-1, with D possibly being TRBD1 (6 bases). With 5 bases removed from V and 0 bases from J, the gap between germline ends came to 8 bases. Looked up from germline, CDR1 is DFQATT and CDR2 is SNEGSKA (reference sequence). CDR3 length: 13 amino acids. The CDR3 DNA sequence: TGCAGTGCTCGGACAGACTCCTACAATGAGCAGTTCTTC. Residues: CSARTDSYNEQFF.

This clonotype was detected only once. The chain uses TRBV28 and TRBJ1-2; weak D call: TRBD1 (6 bases). With 5 bases removed from V and 5 bases from J, the gap between germline ends came to 12 bases. This CDR3 has 13 residues. Germline V gives CDR1 MDHEN, CDR2 SYDVKM. The CDR3 sequence is CASSPDSEYGYTF. CDR3 DNA sequence: TGTGCCAGCAGTCCGGACAGTGAATATGGCTACACCTTC.

J is TRBJ2-7 and V is TRBV19, with D unresolved. CDR1 and CDR2 from the germline V gene are LNHDA and SQIVND (reference sequence). V was pared by 6 bases and J by 2 bases, with 14 bases between. This CDR3 contains 14 residues. For the CDR3, the DNA is TGTGCCAGTAGCAAACCCGGGCAGACCTACGAGCAGTACTTC. Protein product: CASSKPGQTYEQYF.

CDR3 protein: CSTPVDRWTEAFF. CDR3 DNA: TGCAGTACTCCGGTGGACAGATGGACTGAAGCTTTCTTT. The V call is TRBV20-1, the J call TRBJ1-1, with D possibly being TRBD1 (6 bases). The ends were cut back, 8 bases at V and 5 bases at J, with 18 bases in the middle. Germline CDR1 is DFQATT and CDR2 is SNEGSKA (reference sequence). The CDR3 sequence is 13 residues long.

The chain employs TRBV20-1 and TRBJ2-5; TRBD2 agrees at 12 bases. Looked up from germline, CDR1 is DFQATT and CDR2 is SNEGSKA (reference sequence). The junction had 7 bases not matched to a gene; V was cut back by 1 base and J by 1 base. CDR3 length: 17 residues. The DNA for the CDR3 is TGCAGTGCTAGAGGGGAACTAGCGGGAGGTCCCCAAGAGACCCAGTACTTC. It encodes CSARGELAGGPQETQYF.

J is TRBJ2-5 and V is TRBV20-1, with D perhaps being TRBD1 or TRBD2 (5 bases each). Trimming cost V 0 bases and J 4 bases, with 9 bases left between them. Germline-derived CDR1 and CDR2 are DFQATT and SNEGSKA (reference sequence). The CDR3 is 13 residues long. CDR3 protein: CSAREGDPETQYF. The CDR3 DNA reads TGCAGTGCTAGAGAGGGGGACCCAGAGACCCAGTACTTC.

For the CDR3, the DNA is TGTGCCAGCAGCTTCGGGAACACTGAAGCTTTCTTT. This gives the protein CASSFGNTEAFF. V gene TRBV13 combines with J gene TRBJ1-1; D is unresolved. The CDR3 is made up of 12 amino acids. Trimming took off 3 bases at V and 1 base at J, with 3 bases between the two ends. The germline gives CDR1 PRHDT, CDR2 FYEKMQ (reference sequence).

The chain combines TRBV6-1 with TRBJ2-2; D possibly matches TRBD1 or TRBD2 (5 bases each). Germline assignment: CDR1 MNHNS and CDR2 SASEGT. This CDR3 spans 15 amino acids. V gave up 4 bases and J gave up 3 bases, with 12 bases separating them. The CDR3 spells CASSGVQGDTGELFF. The DNA of the CDR3 is TGTGCCAGCAGTGGTGTGCAGGGAGACACCGGGGAGCTGTTTTTT.

A single count supports this clonotype. The chain uses TRBV15 and TRBJ2-7, with D possibly called TRBD1 or TRBD2 (6 bases each). Germline values: CDR1 LNHNV, CDR2 YYDKDF (reference sequence). The CDR3 is 16 amino acids. V was shortened by 0 bases and J by 5 bases, with 17 bases between the two germline ends. CDR3 sequence: CATSREGGRGSDEQYF. In nucleotides, the CDR3 is TGTGCCACCAGCAGAGAGGGGGGCAGGGGAAGCGACGAGCAGTACTTC.

The genes are TRBV11-1 and TRBJ2-1; TRBD2 aligns across 10 bases. The trim removed 4 bases at V and 7 bases at J, leaving 13 bases unmatched. Germline values: CDR1 SGHAT, CDR2 FQDESV (reference sequence). This CDR3 has 17 amino acids. CDR3 DNA sequence: TGTGCCAGCAGCTCAATAGAAGGGGGACTAGCGACGAATGAGCAGTTCTTC. It is translated as CASSSIEGGLATNEQFF.

The rearrangement links TRBV28 to TRBJ2-7; D is undetermined. V dropped 8 bases and J dropped 2 bases, with 13 bases sitting between them. The germline V gene has CDR1 MDHEN and CDR2 SYDVKM. CDR3 length: 13 residues. The CDR3 reads CASVYSQAYEQYF. The CDR3, as DNA: TGTGCCAGCGTTTATTCCCAGGCCTACGAGCAGTACTTC.

This chain uses TRBV3-1 with TRBJ2-7; weak D call: TRBD2 (6 bases). The CDR3 extends over 14 amino acids. CDR1 is LGHDT, CDR2 YNNKEL, per germline (reference sequence). With 1 base removed from V and 1 base from J, the gap between germline ends came to 8 bases. CDR3 region: CASSQGAGSYEQYF. As DNA, the CDR3 is TGTGCCAGCAGCCAAGGGGCGGGGTCCTACGAGCAGTACTTC.

This clonotype was observed a single time. The chain employs TRBV7-2 and TRBJ2-3; possible D gene TRBD2, 6 bases. V lost 2 bases to trimming and J lost 0 bases, with 12 bases between them. The germline V gene has CDR1 SGHTA and CDR2 FQGNSA. CDR3 size: 16 residues. The CDR3 loop reads CASSLWAGISTDTQYF. The CDR3, as DNA: TGTGCCAGCAGCTTATGGGCGGGAATCAGCACAGATACGCAGTATTTT. The full variable domain, with the rest looked up from reference TRBV7-2 and TRBJ2-3, is GAGVSQSPSNKVTEKGKDVELRCDPISGHTALYWYRQSLGQGLEFLIYFQGNSAPDKSGLPSDRFSAERTGGSVSTLTIQRTQQEDSAVYLCASSLWAGISTDTQYFGPGTRLTVL.

V usage is TRBV27 and J usage is TRBJ1-2; no definite D call. Germline CDR1 MNHEY, CDR2 SMNVEV (reference sequence). The CDR3 has 13 amino acids. Deletions cut 5 bases from V and 5 bases from J, with 12 bases between. The CDR3 spells CASSPLQEYGYTF. CDR3 in DNA: TGTGCCAGCAGTCCACTGCAGGAGTATGGCTACACCTTC.

The gene calls are TRBV4-3 and TRBJ2-1; 11 nucleotides agree with TRBD2. This CDR3 spans 17 amino acids. With V trimmed by 3 bases and J by 1 base, 5 bases remained unmatched. The germline CDR1 and CDR2 sequences are LGHNA and YSLEER. CDR3 residues: CASSQSGTSGSYNEQFF. In DNA form, the CDR3 reads TGCGCCAGCAGCCAGTCCGGGACTAGCGGATCCTACAATGAGCAGTTCTTC.

This chain connects TRBV5-4 to TRBJ2-1, with D perhaps matching TRBD1 (6 bases). In germline, CDR1 is SGHNT, CDR2 YYREEE (reference sequence). V shed 0 bases and J shed 8 bases, with 9 bases lying between them. The CDR3 runs 13 residues. Here the CDR3 DNA reads TGTGCCAGCAGCTTGGCAGGGGTGGATGAGCAGTTCTTC. Translation: CASSLAGVDEQFF.

The J gene is TRBJ1-1, the V gene TRBV5-1; no definite D call. This CDR3 is 11 amino acids long. Trimming stripped 4 bases from V and 7 bases from J, with 8 bases between. Germline assignment: CDR1 SGHRS and CDR2 YFSETQ. CDR3 sequence (DNA): TGCGCCAGCAGCCCGGGCGGTGAAGCTTTCTTT. It encodes CASSPGGEAFF. Together with reference TRBV5-1 and TRBJ1-1, the CDR3 gives the full variable domain: KAGVTQTPRYLIKTRGQQVTLSCSPISGHRSVSWYQQTPGQGLQFLFEYFSETQRNKGNFPGRFSGRQFSNSRSEMNVSTLELGDSALYLCASSPGGEAFFGQGTRLTVV.

This chain joins TRBV25-1 and TRBJ2-7; 8 bases line up with TRBD1. Germline values: CDR1 MGHDK, CDR2 SYGVNS. CDR3 length: 14 amino acids. With 2 bases clipped from V and 2 bases from J, the junction kept 2 bases outside the gene matches. CDR3 in amino acids: CASSEPGQAYEQYF. The CDR3 bases are TGTGCCAGCAGTGAACCGGGACAGGCCTACGAGCAGTACTTC.

The V call is TRBV28, the J call TRBJ2-1; TRBD1 is a possible D gene (6 bases). CDR1 MDHEN and CDR2 SYDVKM come from the germline V gene. V lost 6 bases to trimming and J lost 3 bases, with 12 bases between them. The CDR3 length is 14 residues. CDR3 amino acids: CASSPVTGYNEQFF. The CDR3, as DNA: TGTGCCAGCAGCCCGGTGACAGGCTACAATGAGCAGTTCTTC. The complete variable domain, with remaining parts taken from reference TRBV28 and TRBJ2-1, reads DVKVTQSSRYLVKRTGEKVFLECVQDMDHENMFWYRQDPGLGLRLIYFSYDVKMKEKGDIPEGYSVSREKKERFSLILESASTNQTSMYLCASSPVTGYNEQFFGPGTRLTVL.

The chain couples TRBV9 to TRBJ1-2, with TRBD1 as a possible D gene (5 bases). Germline CDR1 SGDLS, CDR2 YYNGEE. The CDR3 contains 13 residues. V shed 2 bases and J shed 6 bases, with 11 bases lying between them. CDR3 nucleotide sequence: TGTGCCAGCAGCGTCTGGGACGTAGATGGCTACACCTTC. Encoded protein: CASSVWDVDGYTF.

The chain has TRBV30 and TRBJ2-7; no definite D call. Germline CDR1 and CDR2: GTSNPN and SVGIG (reference sequence). There are 12 residues in the CDR3. Trimming left V 0 bases short and J 4 bases short, with 7 bases between. The DNA of the CDR3 is TGTGCCTGGAGTGTTGGAGATTACGAGCAGTACTTC. Translated, it gives CAWSVGDYEQYF.

The chain is built from TRBV20-1 and TRBJ2-5, with D perhaps matching TRBD2 (6 bases). CDR3 length: 13 residues. V was pared by 2 bases and J by 5 bases, with 12 bases between. Germline lookup yields CDR1 DFQATT and CDR2 SNEGSKA (reference sequence). The CDR3 protein is CSARHREVETQYF. CDR3 nucleotide sequence: TGCAGTGCTAGACATAGGGAGGTCGAGACCCAGTACTTC.

The genes are TRBV9 and TRBJ2-6; D uncertain. The length of the CDR3 is 12 residues. Germline loops: CDR1 SGDLS, CDR2 YYNGEE. The V end lost 5 bases, the J end lost 2 bases, and 2 bases lay between the germline ends. The CDR3 spells CASSTGANVLTF. CDR3 sequence (DNA): TGTGCCAGCAGTACTGGGGCCAACGTCCTGACTTTC.